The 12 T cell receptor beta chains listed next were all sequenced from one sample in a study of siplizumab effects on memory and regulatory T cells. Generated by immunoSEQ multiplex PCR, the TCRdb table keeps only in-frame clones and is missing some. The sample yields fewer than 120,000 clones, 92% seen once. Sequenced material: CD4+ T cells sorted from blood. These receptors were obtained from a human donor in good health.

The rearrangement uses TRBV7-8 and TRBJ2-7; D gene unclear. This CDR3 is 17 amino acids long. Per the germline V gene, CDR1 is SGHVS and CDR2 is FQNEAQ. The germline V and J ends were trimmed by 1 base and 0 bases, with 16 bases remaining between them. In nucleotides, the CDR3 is TGTGCCAGCAGCTTAGGTCGCCCCCCAGCCTCCTCCTACGAGCAGTACTTC. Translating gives CASSLGRPPASSYEQYF.

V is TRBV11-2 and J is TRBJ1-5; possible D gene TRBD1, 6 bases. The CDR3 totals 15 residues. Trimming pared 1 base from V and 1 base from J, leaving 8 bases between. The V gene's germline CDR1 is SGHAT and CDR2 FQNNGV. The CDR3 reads CASSLAGGSNQPQHF. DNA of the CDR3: TGTGCCAGCAGCTTAGCCGGGGGCAGCAATCAGCCCCAGCATTTT.

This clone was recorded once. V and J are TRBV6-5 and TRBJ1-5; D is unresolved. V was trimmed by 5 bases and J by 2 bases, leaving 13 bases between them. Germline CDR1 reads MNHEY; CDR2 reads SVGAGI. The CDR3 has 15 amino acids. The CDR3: CASSRTLSGNQPQHF. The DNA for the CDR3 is TGTGCCAGCAGTCGTACGCTGAGCGGCAATCAGCCCCAGCATTTT.

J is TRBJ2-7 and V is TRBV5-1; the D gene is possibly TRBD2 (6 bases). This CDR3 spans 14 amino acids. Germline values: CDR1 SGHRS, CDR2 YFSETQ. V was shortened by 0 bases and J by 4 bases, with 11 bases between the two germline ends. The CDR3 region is CASSLGGGSYEQYF. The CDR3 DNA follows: TGCGCCAGCAGCTTGGGGGGAGGCTCGTACGAGCAGTACTTC.

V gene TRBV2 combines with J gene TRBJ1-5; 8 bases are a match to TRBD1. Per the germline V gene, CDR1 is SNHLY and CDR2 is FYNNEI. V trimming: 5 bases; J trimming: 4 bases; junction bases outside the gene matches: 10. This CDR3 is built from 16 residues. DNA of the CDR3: TGTGCCAGCAGTCCTCGGACAGGGCAAATGAATCAGCCCCAGCATTTT. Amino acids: CASSPRTGQMNQPQHF.

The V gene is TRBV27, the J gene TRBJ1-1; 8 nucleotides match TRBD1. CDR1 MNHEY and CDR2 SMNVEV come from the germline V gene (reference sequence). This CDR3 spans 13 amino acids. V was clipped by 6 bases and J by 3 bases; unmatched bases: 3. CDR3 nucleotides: TGTGCCAGCAGCGGACAGGGTCACACTGAAGCTTTCTTT. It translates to CASSGQGHTEAFF.

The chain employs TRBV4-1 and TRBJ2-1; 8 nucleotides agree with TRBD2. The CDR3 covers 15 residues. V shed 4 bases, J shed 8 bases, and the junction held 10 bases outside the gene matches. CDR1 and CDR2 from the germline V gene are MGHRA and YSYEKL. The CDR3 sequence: CASSRQSGGLDEQFF. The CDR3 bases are TGCGCCAGCAGCCGCCAATCGGGGGGGCTGGATGAGCAGTTCTTC.

DNA of the CDR3: TGTGCTAGTGGTCTCCGTTCCGCAACTAATGAAAAACTGTTTTTT. Translation gives CASGLRSATNEKLFF. This chain connects TRBV12-5 to TRBJ1-4; D unresolved. Germline V gene lookup returns CDR1 LGHNT and CDR2 FRNRAP. Trimming stripped 5 bases from V and 0 bases from J, with 10 bases between. This CDR3 contains 15 residues.

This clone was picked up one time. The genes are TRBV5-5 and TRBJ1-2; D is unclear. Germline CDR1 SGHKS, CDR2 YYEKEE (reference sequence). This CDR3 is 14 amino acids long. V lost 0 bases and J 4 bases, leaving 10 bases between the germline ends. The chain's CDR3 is CASSLEQSSYGYTF. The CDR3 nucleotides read TGTGCCAGCAGCTTGGAGCAGTCTTCCTATGGCTACACCTTC.

The CDR3 is CASKRLASTDTQYF. The CDR3 coding sequence is TGTGCCAGCAAAAGACTAGCTAGCACAGATACGCAGTATTTT. The chain recombines TRBV6-1 with TRBJ2-3, with TRBD2 matching 7 bases. Trimming removed 7 bases from V and 0 bases from J; junction bases left unmatched: 4. Germline V gene lookup returns CDR1 MNHNS and CDR2 SASEGT. CDR3 length equals 14 residues.

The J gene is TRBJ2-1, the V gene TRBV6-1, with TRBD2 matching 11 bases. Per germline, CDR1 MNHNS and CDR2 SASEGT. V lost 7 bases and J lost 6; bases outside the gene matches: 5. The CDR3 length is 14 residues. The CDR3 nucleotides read TGTGCCAGCATTCCCGGGACTAGCGGCAATGAGCAGTTCTTC. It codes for CASIPGTSGNEQFF.

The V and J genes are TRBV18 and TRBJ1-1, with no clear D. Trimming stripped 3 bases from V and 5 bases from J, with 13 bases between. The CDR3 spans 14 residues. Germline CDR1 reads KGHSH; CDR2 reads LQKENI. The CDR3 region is CASSPYATETEAFF. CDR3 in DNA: TGTGCCAGCTCACCTTATGCAACGGAGACTGAAGCTTTCTTT.